This T cell receptor beta chain was sequenced during a study of CD8+ T cells in alopecia areata. About the study: Treated patients were given 5 to 10 mg oral tofacitinib twice daily. Study observations and caveats: Links between baseline CD8+ expansion and response need larger treated cohorts.

Of note for this clone: Its cognate antigen is unknown.

V was cut by 1 base and J by 1 base, with 5 bases left in between. Looked up from germline, CDR1 is PRHDT and CDR2 is FYEKMQ (reference sequence). This CDR3 is 14 amino acids long. As the sequencing template, cDNA was produced by extracting RNA and reverse transcribing it. Generated by immunoSEQ multiplex PCR, the TCRdb table keeps only in-frame clones and is missing some. The sample carries some 180,000 clones, approximately 50% recorded once. The treatment here: oral pan-JAK inhibitor, 5-10 mg twice daily. The sequence derives from a human donor with alopecia areata. Sample: CD8+ T cells sorted from blood, taken between weeks 51 and 54, from a patient treated with tofacitinib. The genes are TRBV13 and TRBJ1-5; unclear D gene. Here the CDR3 DNA reads TGTGCCAGCAGCTTAGTAGGGAGCAATCAGCCCCAGCATTTT. Amino acid sequence: CASSLVGSNQPQHF.